This TCR beta chain came from a study of Ad26.COV2.S vaccination and SARS-CoV-2 variants. Study context: The vaccine Ad26.COV2.S was put into the muscle once, or twice with 56 days between. General observations from the study: Post-vaccination breadth of spike-specific CD8+ and CD4+ T cell responses was reportedly substantial. Among vaccine recipients, spike-specific TCR breadth exceeded that of placebo recipients. Comparability of non-spike TCR breadth was observed across vaccine and placebo recipients.

CDR1 MDHEN and CDR2 SYDVKM come from the germline V gene. With 2 bases removed from V and 7 bases from J, the gap between germline ends came to 5 bases. CDR3 length: 12 amino acids. The treatment: 15 to 20 received Ad26.COV2.S at low or high dose, single or two shots; about 5 received placebo; per-sample allocation not given. Day 63 after the first vaccine or placebo injection was the time point for sampling. Notes on this clone: Its antigen is not identified.

The protocol was immunoSEQ multiplex PCR, while the TCRdb copy is restricted to in-frame clones and leaves out a portion. The sample lists roughly 320,000 clones; about 82% were seen once. This clonotype originated in a person aged 18-60 years who received the Ad26.COV2.S COVID-19 vaccine or a placebo. This sample comprised peripheral blood, obtained in a trial of Ad26.COV2.S vaccine versus placebo. The rearrangement links TRBV28 to TRBJ1-4; D gene unclear. The DNA for the CDR3 is TGTGCCAGCAGTTTAGAGGGTGAAAAACTGTTTTTT. Residues: CASSLEGEKLFF.